This T cell receptor beta chain was recovered during a study of shared clonotypes between healthy human individuals. Study-level findings and limits: Few donors restricted represented genetic and exposure-history diversity.

V lost 6 bases and J lost 8; bases outside the gene matches: 10. CDR3 length equals 15 residues. The germline V gene encodes CDR1 SNHLY and CDR2 FYNNEI. Clones were read by immunoSEQ multiplex PCR, and TCRdb kept only the in-frame ones, dropping some. The sample comprises about 1 million clones, roughly 80% of which are singletons, and about 1.5% rests with the top ten. This clone was found many times. What it recognizes is unknown. This chain joins TRBV2 and TRBJ1-2; TRBD1 matches at 12 bases. Sequencing was carried out using memory CD4+ T cells sorted from blood. Subset indicated: CD45RA-negative fraction. This clonotype was sampled from a man between 18 and 35 years old in good health. The CDR3 DNA follows: TGTGCCAGCAGAAGACTGGGACAGGGGGCGCAGGGCTACACCTTC. Residues: CASRRLGQGAQGYTF.